Below, 20 T cell receptor beta chains from the same sample are listed, as sequenced in a study of blood T cell repertoires in COVID-19. Only in-frame clones appear in the TCRdb table, and some are missing; sequencing was by immunoSEQ multiplex PCR. The sample has around 160,000 clones; about 86% are singletons. The specimen sequenced was peripheral blood. Receptor source: a woman in her 70s with COVID-19, enrolled during active disease.

The chain joins TRBV5-1 to TRBJ1-1, with D maybe TRBD1 (6 bases). The V gene's germline CDR1 is SGHRS and CDR2 YFSETQ. The V end lost 0 bases, the J end lost 4 bases, and 19 bases lay between the germline ends. This CDR3 region has 17 residues. The DNA for the CDR3 is TGCGCCAGCAGCTTGGCCCGGCGAGGGGGGGCAGGCACTGAAGCTTTCTTT. This translates into CASSLARRGGAGTEAFF.

The chain is built from TRBV29-1 and TRBJ1-2; D remains unclear. From germline, CDR1 is SQVTM and CDR2 ANQGSEA. The CDR3 is 12 amino acids. V was cut by 8 bases and J by 1 base, with 11 bases left in between. Here the CDR3 reads CSSESVNYGYTF. CDR3 bases: TGCAGCTCAGAGAGCGTTAACTATGGCTACACCTTC.

This clone came up a few times. The rearrangement links TRBV7-9 to TRBJ1-4; 8 nucleotides align to TRBD1. The germline V gene has CDR1 SEHNR and CDR2 FQNEAQ (reference sequence). V lost 4 bases, J lost 8 bases, and 6 bases stayed unmatched. CDR3 length: 14 amino acids. The CDR3 is CASSSDRDGEKLFF. CDR3 sequence (DNA): TGTGCCAGCAGCTCGGACAGGGATGGGGAAAAACTGTTTTTT.

This chain joins TRBV7-2 and TRBJ2-5; possibly TRBD2 for D (6 bases). The germline V gene encodes CDR1 SGHTA and CDR2 FQGNSA. The CDR3 has 16 amino acids. Trimming removed 4 bases at V and 0 bases at J, with 15 bases between. CDR3 bases: TGTGCCAGCAGCTCGGGGGTGACGGGCGACCAAGAGACCCAGTACTTC. Protein product: CASSSGVTGDQETQYF.

The chain joins TRBV2 to TRBJ1-2; perhaps TRBD1 as D (5 bases). Trimming stripped 3 bases from V and 7 bases from J, with 12 bases between. The CDR3 totals 13 residues. Germline V gene lookup returns CDR1 SNHLY and CDR2 FYNNEI. CDR3 region: CASSDSRVGGYTF. The CDR3 DNA sequence: TGTGCCAGCAGTGACAGCAGGGTCGGTGGCTACACCTTC. Complete variable domain (other parts from reference TRBV2 and TRBJ1-2): EPEVTQTPSHQVTQMGQEVILRCVPISNHLYFYWYRQILGQKVEFLVSFYNNEISEKSEIFDDQFSVERPDGSNFTLKIRSTKLEDSAMYFCASSDSRVGGYTFGSGTRLTVV.

The chain links TRBV5-1 to TRBJ1-2; 9 positions agree with TRBD1. CDR1 is SGHRS and CDR2 is YFSETQ in the germline V gene. The junction had 10 bases not matched to a gene; V was cut back by 5 bases and J by 8 bases. The CDR3 contains 14 residues. As DNA, the CDR3 is TGCGCCAGCAGTCCTCCCGGGACAGGGCACGGCTACACCTTC. It is translated as CASSPPGTGHGYTF.

The rearrangement uses TRBV15 and TRBJ1-1; no definite D call. Germline CDR1 LNHNV, CDR2 YYDKDF (reference sequence). This CDR3 spans 16 amino acids. Between the trimmed V and J ends, which lost 5 bases and 0 bases, there was a span of 16 bases. The CDR3 bases are TGTGCCACCAGCTCGAACCCACTAACGATGAACACTGAAGCTTTCTTT. Translating it yields CATSSNPLTMNTEAFF.

This CDR3 is CASSALGAGNTEAFF. The CDR3 nucleotides read TGTGCCAGCAGCGCTCTTGGGGCTGGGAACACTGAAGCTTTCTTT. The genes are TRBV9 and TRBJ1-1, with D possibly being TRBD1 (5 bases). The CDR3 runs to 15 residues. From germline, CDR1 is SGDLS and CDR2 YYNGEE. Trimming took off 3 bases at V and 1 base at J, with 13 bases between the two ends.

The chain uses TRBV3-1 (or the pseudogene TRBV3-2) and TRBJ1-2, with TRBD1 matching over 8 bases. Per the germline V gene, CDR1 is LGHDT and CDR2 is YNNKEL (reference sequence). This CDR3 comprises 13 residues. The ends lost 4 bases at V and 4 bases at J; junction bases unmatched: 2. The CDR3 loop is CASSPDRVYGYTF. The CDR3 nucleotides read TGTGCCAGCAGCCCGGACAGGGTCTATGGCTACACCTTC.

This chain links TRBV30 with TRBJ1-5, with D hard to call. The V end lost 0 bases, the J end lost 0 bases, and 12 bases lay between the germline ends. From germline, CDR1 is GTSNPN and CDR2 SVGIG (reference sequence). The CDR3 runs to 16 residues. CDR3: CAWSVTAGHSNQPQHF. In DNA form, the CDR3 reads TGTGCCTGGAGTGTAACGGCAGGTCATAGCAATCAGCCCCAGCATTTT.

This chain uses TRBV7-9 with TRBJ1-3; D might be TRBD1 (6 bases). Germline values: CDR1 SEHNR, CDR2 FQNEAQ (reference sequence). Trimming removed 4 bases at V and 2 bases at J, with 15 bases between. This CDR3 is 16 amino acids long. In nucleotides, the CDR3 is TGTGCCAGCAGCTCCTTATACAGGGTTACTGGAAACACCATATATTTT. This codes for CASSSLYRVTGNTIYF.

The rearrangement links TRBV28 to TRBJ1-1; D unresolved. CDR1 is MDHEN, CDR2 SYDVKM, per germline. V was trimmed by 2 bases and J by 6 bases, leaving 10 bases between them. This CDR3 has 13 residues. For the CDR3, the DNA is TGTGCCAGCAGTTTACGTCGGCGGGCTGAAGCTTTCTTT. This translates into CASSLRRRAEAFF.

The V and J genes are TRBV5-1 and TRBJ2-1, with 9 nucleotides matching TRBD2. Trimming took 0 bases from V and 8 from J; bases not matched to a gene: 6. In germline, CDR1 is SGHRS, CDR2 YFSETQ. The CDR3 is made up of 15 amino acids. For the CDR3, the DNA is TGCGCCAGCAGCTTGGACGGCGGGGGGGCCTATGAGCAGTTCTTC. It specifies CASSLDGGGAYEQFF.

The V call is TRBV7-8, the J call TRBJ2-1; TRBD2 is a possible D gene (6 bases). The V end was cut by 3 bases, the J end by 5 bases, with 14 bases between. Per germline, CDR1 SGHVS and CDR2 FQNEAQ. This CDR3 spans 15 amino acids. The CDR3 nucleotides read TGTGCCAGCAGCTTGGGAGGCGTCAGGAACAATGAGCAGTTCTTC. Translation: CASSLGGVRNNEQFF. Complete variable domain (other parts from reference TRBV7-8 and TRBJ2-1): GAGVSQSPRYKVAKRGQDVALRCDPISGHVSLFWYQQALGQGPEFLTYFQNEAQLDKSGLPSDRFFAERPEGSVSTLKIQRTQQEDSAVYLCASSLGGVRNNEQFFGPGTRLTVL.

The V gene is TRBV30, the J gene TRBJ2-5; TRBD1 aligns across 9 bases. The CDR3 extends over 19 amino acids. The trim removed 0 bases at V and 6 bases at J, leaving 20 bases unmatched. The V gene's germline CDR1 is GTSNPN and CDR2 SVGIG (reference sequence). CDR3 coding DNA: TGTGCCTGGAGTGTATCCCTTACAGGGGGCGCAGGGATAGTAAAGACCCAGTACTTC. Protein: CAWSVSLTGGAGIVKTQYF.

This sequence joins TRBV6-5 and TRBJ2-1; D unclear. CDR1 MNHEY and CDR2 SVGAGI come from the germline V gene. This CDR3 is built from 15 residues. The V gene lost 7 bases and the J gene lost 2 bases, with 15 bases spanning the gap. CDR3: CASTPLDSTYNEQFF. CDR3 nucleotide sequence: TGTGCCAGCACTCCCCTTGATTCTACCTACAATGAGCAGTTCTTC.

This chain uses TRBV9 with TRBJ1-2, with D possibly being TRBD1 (6 bases). Deletions cut 0 bases from V and 3 bases from J, with 12 bases between. The CDR3 is 15 amino acids. Germline V gives CDR1 SGDLS, CDR2 YYNGEE. The CDR3 coding sequence is TGTGCCAGCAGCGTAGTTCACAGGGACGACTATGGCTACACCTTC. The encoded protein is CASSVVHRDDYGYTF.

J is TRBJ2-7 and V is TRBV20-1; D remains unclear. The germline gives CDR1 DFQATT, CDR2 SNEGSKA (reference sequence). The CDR3 spans 11 residues. V lost 0 bases and J 7 bases, leaving 7 bases between the germline ends. CDR3 sequence: CSARDPTEQYF. CDR3 nucleotides: TGCAGTGCTAGAGATCCCACAGAGCAGTACTTC.

V and J are TRBV6-5 and TRBJ2-5; D remains ambiguous. The germline V gene encodes CDR1 MNHEY and CDR2 SVGAGI. V shed 5 bases and J shed 4 bases, with 8 bases lying between them. CDR3 size: 12 residues. CDR3 DNA sequence: TGTGCCAGCAGTCAGGTCCGAGAGACCCAGTACTTC. This sequence encodes CASSQVRETQYF.

V usage is TRBV5-1 and J usage is TRBJ2-7; D might be TRBD2 (5 bases). Per germline, CDR1 SGHRS and CDR2 YFSETQ. The V end was cut by 0 bases, the J end by 7 bases, with 14 bases between. The CDR3 contains 14 residues. CDR3 in DNA: TGCGCCAGCAGCTTGGAGGGCCGGACTGGGGAGCAGTACTTC. It is translated as CASSLEGRTGEQYF.